The 9 T cell receptor beta chains presented below share a single source sample, sequenced in a study of blood T cell repertoires in COVID-19. Clones were read by immunoSEQ multiplex PCR, and TCRdb kept only the in-frame ones, dropping some. The sample has 75,000 to 90,000 clones; approximately 87% are singletons. Sequencing was performed on peripheral blood. The receptors come from a human donor in a cohort sampled during active COVID-19.

CDR3 region: CASSPGLAGELGETQYF. DNA for the CDR3: TGTGCCAGTTCGCCGGGACTAGCGGGAGAACTGGGGGAGACCCAGTACTTC. The chain uses TRBV19 and TRBJ2-5; 14 positions agree with TRBD2. Trimming took 8 bases from V and 5 from J; bases not matched to a gene: 13. CDR1 LNHDA and CDR2 SQIVND come from the germline V gene (reference sequence). This CDR3 comprises 17 residues.

The V gene is TRBV19, the J gene TRBJ1-6, with 8 bases identical to TRBD1. CDR1 and CDR2 from the germline V gene are LNHDA and SQIVND (reference sequence). CDR3 size: 13 residues. The trim removed 4 bases at V and 15 bases at J, leaving 8 bases unmatched. The DNA of the CDR3 is TGTGCCAGTAGTACATCCGACAGGGGAGTCCTCCACTTT. Protein product: CASSTSDRGVLHF.

The chain couples TRBV18 to TRBJ1-4, with no clear D. V was shortened by 3 bases and J by 0 bases, with 20 bases between the two germline ends. The CDR3 sequence is 19 residues long. Looked up from germline, CDR1 is KGHSH and CDR2 is LQKENI. The CDR3 reads CASSPQTPYNSATNEKLFF. CDR3 sequence (DNA): TGTGCCAGCTCACCCCAAACCCCATACAACAGTGCAACTAATGAAAAACTGTTTTTT. The whole variable domain, filled in from reference TRBV18 and TRBJ1-4, reads NAGVMQNPRHLVRRRGQEARLRCSPMKGHSHVYWYRQLPEEGLKFMVYLQKENIIDESGMPKERFSAEFPKEGPSILRIQQVVRGDSAAYFCASSPQTPYNSATNEKLFFGSGTQLSVL.

The genes are TRBV9 and TRBJ2-3, with TRBD2 identical over 15 bases. The length of the CDR3 is 16 residues. V was clipped by 4 bases and J by 5 bases; unmatched bases: 5. Germline assignment: CDR1 SGDLS and CDR2 YYNGEE. CDR3: CASSPGLAGGRDTQYF. For the CDR3, the DNA is TGTGCCAGCAGCCCGGGACTAGCGGGAGGTAGAGATACGCAGTATTTT.

The chain has TRBV6-6 and TRBJ2-1, with a tentative D call TRBD1 (6 bases). CDR1 and CDR2 from the germline V gene are MNHNY and SVGAGI (reference sequence). The CDR3 spans 15 residues. V gave up 2 bases and J gave up 2 bases, with 10 bases separating them. CDR3 coding DNA: TGTGCCAGCAGTTACGTGCAGGGGACCTACAATGAGCAGTTCTTC. Translation: CASSYVQGTYNEQFF.

Comment on this clone: One end of the junction is discordant with germline, which a read error may explain. The genes are TRBV7-7 and TRBJ2-3; TRBD2 matches 11 bases. CDR3 length: 16 residues. The germline V gene has CDR1 SSHAT and CDR2 FNYEAQ (reference sequence). This CDR3 is CASSRKLAGVADTQYF. The CDR3 nucleotides are TGTGCTAGCAGCCGGAAACTAGCGGGGGTCGCAGATACGCAGTATTTT.

The chain joins TRBV18 to TRBJ1-1, with 11 bases lining up with TRBD1. Looked up from germline, CDR1 is KGHSH and CDR2 is LQKENI. Trimming at V came to 6 bases and at J to 3 bases, leaving 9 bases not matched to a gene. The CDR3 runs to 16 residues. The CDR3 nucleotides read TGTGCCAGCTCTCAGGACAGGGGGCGTAGGGACACTGAAGCTTTCTTT. Its translation: CASSQDRGRRDTEAFF.

This sequence joins TRBV7-3 and TRBJ2-5; D might be TRBD1 (5 bases). V was clipped by 4 bases and J by 1 base, with 7 bases between them. Germline CDR1 SGHTA, CDR2 FQGTGA. This CDR3 spans 13 amino acids. The CDR3 bases are TGTGCCAGCAGCTCGGACACCCAAGAGACCCAGTACTTC. Amino acid sequence: CASSSDTQETQYF. Variable domain in full (rest from reference TRBV7-3 and TRBJ2-5): GAGVSQTPSNKVTEKGKYVELRCDPISGHTALYWYRQSLGQGPEFLIYFQGTGAADDSGLPNDRFFAVRPEGSVSTLKIQRTERGDSAVYLCASSSDTQETQYFGPGTRLLVL.

This sequence joins TRBV7-8 and TRBJ2-1, with TRBD2 matching 8 bases. The CDR3 has 16 residues. Germline trimming cut 5 bases from V and 8 bases from J; bases unmatched to any gene: 14. CDR1 SGHVS and CDR2 FQNEAQ come from the germline V gene. In DNA, the CDR3 is TGTGCCAGCAGCGAATCCGGGACTAGTGGTTTCGATGAGCAGTTCTTC. Residues: CASSESGTSGFDEQFF.